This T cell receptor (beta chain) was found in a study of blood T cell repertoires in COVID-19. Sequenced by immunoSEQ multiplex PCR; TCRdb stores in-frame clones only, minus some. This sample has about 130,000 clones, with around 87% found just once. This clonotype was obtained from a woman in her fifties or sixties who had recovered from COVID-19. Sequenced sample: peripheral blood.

CDR3 sequence: CAWSVGGNTEAFF. The CDR3 region has the DNA TGTGCCTGGAGTGTTGGAGGTAACACTGAAGCTTTCTTT. The chain couples TRBV30 to TRBJ1-1; D is ambiguous. Germline values: CDR1 GTSNPN, CDR2 SVGIG (reference sequence). The CDR3 consists of 13 residues. Between the trimmed V and J ends, which lost 0 bases and 2 bases, there was a span of 7 bases.